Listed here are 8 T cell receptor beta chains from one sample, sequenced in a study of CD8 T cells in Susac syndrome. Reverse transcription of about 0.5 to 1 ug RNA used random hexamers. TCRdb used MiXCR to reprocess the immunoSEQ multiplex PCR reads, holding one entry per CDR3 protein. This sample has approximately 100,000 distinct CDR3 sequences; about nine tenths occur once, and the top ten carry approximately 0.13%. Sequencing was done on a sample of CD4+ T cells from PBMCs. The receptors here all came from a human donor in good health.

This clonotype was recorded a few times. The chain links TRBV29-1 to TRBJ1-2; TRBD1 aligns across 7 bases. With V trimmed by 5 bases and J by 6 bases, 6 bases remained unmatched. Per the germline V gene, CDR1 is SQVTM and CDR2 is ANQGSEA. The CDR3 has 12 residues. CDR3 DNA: TGCAGCGTTCGTCAGGGGGGGAATGGCTACACCTTC. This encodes CSVRQGGNGYTF.

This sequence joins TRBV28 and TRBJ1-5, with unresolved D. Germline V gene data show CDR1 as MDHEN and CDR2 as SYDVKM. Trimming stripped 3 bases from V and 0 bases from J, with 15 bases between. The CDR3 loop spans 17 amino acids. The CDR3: CASSFLGGINSNQPQHF. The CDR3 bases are TGTGCCAGCAGTTTTTTAGGCGGGATTAATAGCAATCAGCCCCAGCATTTT.

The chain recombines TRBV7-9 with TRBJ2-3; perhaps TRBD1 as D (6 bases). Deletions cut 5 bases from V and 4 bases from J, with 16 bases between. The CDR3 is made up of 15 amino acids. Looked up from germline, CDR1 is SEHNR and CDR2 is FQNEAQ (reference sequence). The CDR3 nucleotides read TGTGCCAGCAGCCCCCAGGGGACCTCTGCAGATACGCAGTATTTT. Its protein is CASSPQGTSADTQYF.

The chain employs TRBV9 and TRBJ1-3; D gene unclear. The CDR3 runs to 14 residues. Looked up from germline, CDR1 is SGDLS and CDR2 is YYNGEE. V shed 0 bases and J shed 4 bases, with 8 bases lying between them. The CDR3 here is CASSVGPEGNTIYF. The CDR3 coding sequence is TGTGCCAGCAGCGTAGGCCCGGAGGGAAACACCATATATTTT.

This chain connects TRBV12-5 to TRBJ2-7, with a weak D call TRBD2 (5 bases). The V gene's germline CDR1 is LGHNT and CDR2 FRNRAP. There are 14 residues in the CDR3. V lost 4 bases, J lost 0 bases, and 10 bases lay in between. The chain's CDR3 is CASGWVGSSYEQYF. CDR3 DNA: TGTGCTAGTGGTTGGGTTGGGAGCTCCTACGAGCAGTACTTC. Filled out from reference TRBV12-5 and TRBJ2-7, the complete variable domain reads DARVTQTPRHKVTEMGQEVTMRCQPILGHNTVFWYRQTMMQGLELLAYFRNRAPLDDSGMPKDRFSAEMPDATLATLKIQPSEPRDSAVYFCASGWVGSSYEQYFGPGTRLTVT.

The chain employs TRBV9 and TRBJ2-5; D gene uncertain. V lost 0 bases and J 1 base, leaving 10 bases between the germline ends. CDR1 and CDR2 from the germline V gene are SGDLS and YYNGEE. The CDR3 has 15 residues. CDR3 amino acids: CASSVGQISQETQYF. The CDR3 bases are TGTGCCAGCAGCGTAGGGCAGATCTCCCAAGAGACCCAGTACTTC.

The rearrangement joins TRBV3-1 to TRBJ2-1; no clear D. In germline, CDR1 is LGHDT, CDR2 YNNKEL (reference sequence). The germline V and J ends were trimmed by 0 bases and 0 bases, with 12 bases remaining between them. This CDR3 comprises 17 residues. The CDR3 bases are TGTGCCAGCAGCCAAGATAGGGCTCCCAGCTCCTACAATGAGCAGTTCTTC. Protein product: CASSQDRAPSSYNEQFF.

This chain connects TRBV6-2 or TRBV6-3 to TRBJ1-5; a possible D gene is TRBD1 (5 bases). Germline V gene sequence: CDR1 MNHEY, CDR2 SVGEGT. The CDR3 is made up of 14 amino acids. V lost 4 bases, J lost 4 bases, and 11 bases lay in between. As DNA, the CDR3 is TGTGCCAGCAGTTGGGGGACCGATAATCAGCCCCAGCATTTT. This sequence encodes CASSWGTDNQPQHF.